These T cell receptor beta chains were read from a single sample in a study of shared clonotypes between healthy human individuals. Data came from immunoSEQ multiplex PCR; TCRdb stores just in-frame clones and leaves some out. Of over 2 million clones in the sample, about 95% were seen once. Sequencing was performed on naive CD8+ T cells sorted from blood. The receptors stem from a young man in good health. Both conserved end residues are part of each CDR3. Fields, in order: J gene, D gene, V gene, clone size, CDR3 DNA, CDR3 protein. The D gene is left open where the match is weak. Not all rows give a size; the values are once, few, many and, for expanded clones, a class.

TRBJ2-2 NA TRBV30 NA TGTGCCTGGAGTGCGAAGATGTTCGGTACTTCCGGGGAGCTGTTTTTT CAWSAKMFGTSGELFF
TRBJ2-5 NA TRBV6-5 NA TGTGCCAGCAGTTGGGACGCTGAGGAGACCCAGTACTTC CASSWDAEETQYF
TRBJ2-1 TRBD2 TRBV27 NA TGTGCCAGCAGTTTCACTAGCGGGAGTAATGAGCAGTTCTTC CASSFTSGSNEQFF
TRBJ2-5 TRBD2 TRBV6-5 NA TGTGCCAGCACGGCTAGCGGGGGGGGAGAGACCCAGTACTTC CASTASGGGETQYF
TRBJ2-7 NA TRBV9 NA TGTGCCAGCAGCGTAGCGTCGGGGAACGAGCAGTACTTC CASSVASGNEQYF
TRBJ1-3 NA TRBV20-1 few TGCAGTGAGGGGTTGCGTGACACCATATATTTT CSEGLRDTIYF
TRBJ2-3 NA TRBV19 NA TGTGCCAGTAGTATTAACGGGGCTAGCACAGATACGCAGTATTTT CASSINGASTDTQYF
TRBJ2-7 NA TRBV4-2 NA TGTGCCAGCAGCCAAATTGCCCCCCAAGTCGCACCCGGGACACTCACCTACGAGCAGTACTTC CASSQIAPQVAPGTLTYEQYF
TRBJ2-7 NA TRBV28 NA TGTGCCAGCAGTGACACAGGGGACTCAATCCACGAGCAGTACTTC CASSDTGDSIHEQYF
TRBJ2-3 NA TRBV7-9 once TGTGCCAGCAGCCCGAAAGGACAGCCCGGGGGAGCGCAGTATTTT CASSPKGQPGGAQYF
TRBJ2-1 NA TRBV4-1 once TGCGCCAGCAGCTCCGAACAGGGAGCATACAATGAGCAGTTCTTC CASSSEQGAYNEQFF
TRBJ2-5 NA TRBV6-5 NA TGTGCCAGCAGTTACTTAGGCCCCCAAGAGACCCAGTACTTC CASSYLGPQETQYF
TRBJ2-5 NA TRBV7-2 NA TGTGCCAGCAGCTTAGATTCGAATCAAGAGACCCAGTACTTC CASSLDSNQETQYF
TRBJ2-1 NA TRBV4-3 NA TGCGCCAGCAGCCAAGATATCGGGGAACAGCAGTTCTTC CASSQDIGEQQFF
TRBJ2-7 NA TRBV9 NA TGTGCCAGCAGCGTAAACACCAAGGACGAGCAGTACTTC CASSVNTKDEQYF
TRBJ2-5 TRBD2 TRBV7-2 NA TGTGCCAGCAGCCTCGCACTCCGGGAGGTTGGGGAGACCCAGTACTTC CASSLALREVGETQYF
TRBJ2-5 NA TRBV30 once TGTGCCTGGAGTGCCCCAGGCTACCAAGAGACCCAGTACTTC CAWSAPGYQETQYF
TRBJ2-5 TRBD1 TRBV4-1 NA TGCGCCAGCAGCCATATAGGGACAGGTGGCGGGGAAGAGACCCAGTACTTC CASSHIGTGGGEETQYF
TRBJ1-2 NA TRBV9 NA TGTGCCAGCAGCGTAGGGTCGATTAACTATGGCTACACCTTC CASSVGSINYGYTF
TRBJ2-5 NA TRBV12-1 NA TGTGCCAGCAGGCCTACAATAGGGGAGACCCAGTACTTC CASRPTIGETQYF
TRBJ1-1 NA TRBV6-5 NA TGTGCCAGCAGTTACTCCTCCAGCGGGAAGGGCACTGAAGCTTTCTTT CASSYSSSGKGTEAFF
TRBJ2-3 NA TRBV10-1 NA TGCGCTAGCACATTGCGGCTGGGCACAGATACGCAGTATTTT CASTLRLGTDTQYF
TRBJ2-7 NA TRBV6-1 once TGTGCCAGCAGTGAAGGGCCCGCTGCTTGGTCTTACGAGCAGTACTTC CASSEGPAAWSYEQYF
TRBJ2-7 TRBD2 TRBV25-1 NA TGTGCCAGCACCCCCCCTAGGCGGGAGGGCATCACGGGGGAGCAGTACTTC CASTPPRREGITGEQYF
TRBJ1-6 TRBD1 TRBV4-1 NA TGCGCCAGCAGCCACAAGACAGGGGCTAATTCACCCCTCCACTTT CASSHKTGANSPLHF